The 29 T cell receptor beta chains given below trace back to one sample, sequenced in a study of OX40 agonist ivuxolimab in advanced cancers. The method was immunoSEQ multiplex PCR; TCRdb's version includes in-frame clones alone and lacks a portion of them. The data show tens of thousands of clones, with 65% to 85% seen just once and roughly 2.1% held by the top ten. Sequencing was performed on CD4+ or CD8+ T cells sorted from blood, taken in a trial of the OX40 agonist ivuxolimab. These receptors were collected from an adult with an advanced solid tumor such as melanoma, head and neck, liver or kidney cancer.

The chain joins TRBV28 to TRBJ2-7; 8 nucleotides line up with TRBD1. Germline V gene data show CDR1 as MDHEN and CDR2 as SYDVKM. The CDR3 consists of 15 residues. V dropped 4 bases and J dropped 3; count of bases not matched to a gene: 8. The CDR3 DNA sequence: TGTGCCAGCAGTTCCGGACAGGGTGGTTTCTACGAGCAGTACTTC. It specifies CASSSGQGGFYEQYF.

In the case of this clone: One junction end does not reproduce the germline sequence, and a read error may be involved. The CDR3 DNA reads as TGTGCCAGTAGTTGTCCTCGGGGGAAAACTGTTTTT. Its translation is CASSCPRGKTVF. This chain connects TRBV19 to TRBJ1-4; D is perhaps TRBD1 (5 bases). The length of the CDR3 is 12 residues. Germline values: CDR1 LNHDA, CDR2 SQIVND (reference sequence).

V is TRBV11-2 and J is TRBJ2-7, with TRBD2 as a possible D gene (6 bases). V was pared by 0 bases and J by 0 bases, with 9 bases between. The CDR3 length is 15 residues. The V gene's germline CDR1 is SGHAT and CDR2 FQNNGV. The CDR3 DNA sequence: TGTGCCAGCAGCTTAGACGGGGGAGGCTCCTACGAGCAGTACGTC. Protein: CASSLDGGGSYEQYV.

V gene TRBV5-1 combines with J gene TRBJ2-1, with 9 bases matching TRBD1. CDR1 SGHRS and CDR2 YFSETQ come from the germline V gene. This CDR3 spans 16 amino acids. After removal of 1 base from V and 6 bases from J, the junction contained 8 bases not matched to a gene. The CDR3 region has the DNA TGCGCCAGCAGCTTGATAGGGACAGGGAGGGGCAATGAGCAGTTCTTC. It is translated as CASSLIGTGRGNEQFF.

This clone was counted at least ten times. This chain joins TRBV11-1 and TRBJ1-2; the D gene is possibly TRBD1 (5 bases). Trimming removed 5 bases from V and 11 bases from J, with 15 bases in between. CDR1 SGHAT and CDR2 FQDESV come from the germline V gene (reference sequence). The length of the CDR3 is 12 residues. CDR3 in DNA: TGTGCCAGCAGCGCGGGACTTCTACCTTACACCTTC. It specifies CASSAGLLPYTF.

CDR3 DNA: TGTGCCAGCAGCGTAATGATGAACACTGAAGCTTTCTTT. It specifies CASSVMMNTEAFF. The rearrangement uses TRBV9 and TRBJ1-1; D is uncertain. The CDR3 spans 13 residues. From germline, CDR1 is SGDLS and CDR2 YYNGEE. V lost 1 base and J 0 bases, leaving 4 bases between the germline ends. Full variable domain (missing parts from reference TRBV9 and TRBJ1-1): DSGVTQTPKHLITATGQRVTLRCSPRSGDLSVYWYQQSLDQGLQFLIQYYNGEERAKGNILERFSAQQFPDLHSELNLSSLELGDSALYFCASSVMMNTEAFFGQGTRLTVV.

The CDR3 DNA follows: TGTGCCAGCAGCCCGAAACAGGGGCTAGAAGCTTTCTTT. It codes for CASSPKQGLEAFF. The chain carries TRBV7-9 and TRBJ1-1, with 7 bases fitting TRBD1. The CDR3 is made up of 13 amino acids. CDR1 is SEHNR, CDR2 FQNEAQ, per germline (reference sequence). Trimming at V came to 5 bases and at J to 8 bases, leaving 8 bases not matched to a gene.

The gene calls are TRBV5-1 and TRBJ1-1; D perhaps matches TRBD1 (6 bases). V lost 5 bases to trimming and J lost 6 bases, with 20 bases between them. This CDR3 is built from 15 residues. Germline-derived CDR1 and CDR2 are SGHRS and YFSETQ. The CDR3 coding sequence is TGCGCCAGCAGGGTCGTCGCAGGGGCTGTCTCTGAAGCTTTCTTT. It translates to CASRVVAGAVSEAFF.

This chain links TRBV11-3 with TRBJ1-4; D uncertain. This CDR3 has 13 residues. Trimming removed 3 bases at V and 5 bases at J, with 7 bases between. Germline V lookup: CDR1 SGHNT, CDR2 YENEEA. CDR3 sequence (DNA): TGTGCCAGCAGCTTTTCCCGGAATGAAAAACTGTTTTTT. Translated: CASSFSRNEKLFF.

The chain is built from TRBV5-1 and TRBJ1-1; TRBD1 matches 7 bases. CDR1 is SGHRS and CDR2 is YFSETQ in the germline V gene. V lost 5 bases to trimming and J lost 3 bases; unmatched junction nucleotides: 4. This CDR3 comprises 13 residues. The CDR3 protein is CASSAGGYTEAFF. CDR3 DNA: TGCGCCAGCAGTGCAGGGGGTTACACTGAAGCTTTCTTT.

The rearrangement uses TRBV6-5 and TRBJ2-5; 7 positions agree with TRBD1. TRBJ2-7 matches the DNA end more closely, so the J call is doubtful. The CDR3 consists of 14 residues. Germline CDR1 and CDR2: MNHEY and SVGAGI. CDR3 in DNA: TGTGCCAGCAGGCTCGGTCAGGGGGCCTACGAGCAGTACTTC. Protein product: CASRLGQGAYEQYF.

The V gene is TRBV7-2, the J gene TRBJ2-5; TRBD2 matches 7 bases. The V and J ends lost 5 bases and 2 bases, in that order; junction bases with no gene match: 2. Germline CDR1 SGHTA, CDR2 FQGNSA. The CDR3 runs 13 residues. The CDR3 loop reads CASSRAGQETQYF. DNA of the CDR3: TGTGCCAGCAGCCGAGCGGGGCAAGAGACCCAGTACTTC.

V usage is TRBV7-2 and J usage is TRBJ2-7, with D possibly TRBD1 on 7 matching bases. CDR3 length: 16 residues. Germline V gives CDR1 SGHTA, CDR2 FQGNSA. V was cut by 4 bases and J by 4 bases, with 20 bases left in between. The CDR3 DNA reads TGTGCCAGCAGCTCTTCAGTCCGCGGGACAGCTTACGAGCAGTACTTC. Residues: CASSSSVRGTAYEQYF.

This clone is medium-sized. CDR3 in amino acids: CASSQEREMGYEQYF. The CDR3 region has the DNA TGTGCCAGCAGCCAAGAGAGGGAGATGGGGTACGAGCAGTACTTC. The J gene is TRBJ2-7, the V gene TRBV4-2; perhaps TRBD2 as D (5 bases). V was pared by 0 bases and J by 4 bases, with 13 bases between. CDR3 length: 15 residues. Germline CDR1 LGHNA, CDR2 YNFKEQ.

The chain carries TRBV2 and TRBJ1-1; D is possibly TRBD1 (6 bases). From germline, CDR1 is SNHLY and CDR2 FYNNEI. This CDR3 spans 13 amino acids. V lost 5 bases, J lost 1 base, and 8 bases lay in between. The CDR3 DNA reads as TGTGCCAGCAGTACACAGGGGAACACTGAAGCTTTCTTT. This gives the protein CASSTQGNTEAFF.

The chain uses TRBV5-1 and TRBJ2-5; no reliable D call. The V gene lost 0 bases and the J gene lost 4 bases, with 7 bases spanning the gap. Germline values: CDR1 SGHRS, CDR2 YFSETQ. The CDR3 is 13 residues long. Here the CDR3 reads CASSLAVGETQYF. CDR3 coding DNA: TGCGCCAGCAGCTTGGCGGTGGGAGAGACCCAGTACTTC.

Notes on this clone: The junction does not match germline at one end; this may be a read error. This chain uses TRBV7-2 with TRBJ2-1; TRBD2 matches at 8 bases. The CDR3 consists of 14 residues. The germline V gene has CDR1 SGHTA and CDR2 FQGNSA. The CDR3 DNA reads TGTGCCAGCAGTTTAGCGGGAATCTACAATGAGCAGTTCTTC. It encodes CASSLAGIYNEQFF. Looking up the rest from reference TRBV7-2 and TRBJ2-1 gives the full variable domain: GAGVSQSPSNKVTEKGKDVELRCDPISGHTALYWYRQSLGQGLEFLIYFQGNSAPDKSGLPSDRFSAERTGGSVSTLTIQRTQQEDSAVYLCASSLAGIYNEQFFGPGTRLTVL.

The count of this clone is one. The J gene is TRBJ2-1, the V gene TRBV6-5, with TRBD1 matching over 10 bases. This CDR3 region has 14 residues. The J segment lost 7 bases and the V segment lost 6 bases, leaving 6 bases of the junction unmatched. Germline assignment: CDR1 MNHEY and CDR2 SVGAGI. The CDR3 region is CASSLRTGGNEQFF. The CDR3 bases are TGTGCCAGCAGCCTCAGGACAGGGGGGAATGAGCAGTTCTTC.

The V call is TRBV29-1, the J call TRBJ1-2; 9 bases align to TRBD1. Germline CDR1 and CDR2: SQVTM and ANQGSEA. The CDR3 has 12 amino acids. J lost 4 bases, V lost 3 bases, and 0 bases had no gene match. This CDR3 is CSVEGQGYGYTF. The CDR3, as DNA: TGCAGCGTTGAGGGACAGGGCTATGGCTACACCTTC. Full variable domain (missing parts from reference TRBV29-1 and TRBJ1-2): SAVISQKPSRDICQRGTSLTIQCQVDSQVTMMFWYRQQPGQSLTLIATANQGSEATYESGFVIDKFPISRPNLTFSTLTVSNMSPEDSSIYLCSVEGQGYGYTFGSGTRLTVV.

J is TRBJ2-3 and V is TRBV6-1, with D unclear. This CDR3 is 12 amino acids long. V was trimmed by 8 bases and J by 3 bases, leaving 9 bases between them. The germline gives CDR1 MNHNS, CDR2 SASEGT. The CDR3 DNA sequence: TGTGCCAGCGTTAAGACAACAGATACGCAGTATTTT. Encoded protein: CASVKTTDTQYF.

The CDR3, as DNA: TGTGCCAGCAGCTTAGGTGGTGGAAACACCATATATTTT. Translating gives CASSLGGGNTIYF. The chain links TRBV7-2 to TRBJ1-3, with D unclear. CDR3 length: 13 amino acids. Germline V gene data show CDR1 as SGHTA and CDR2 as FQGNSA. V dropped 1 base and J dropped 3 bases, with 4 bases sitting between them. The full variable domain, with the rest looked up from reference TRBV7-2 and TRBJ1-3, is GAGVSQSPSNKVTEKGKDVELRCDPISGHTALYWYRQSLGQGLEFLIYFQGNSAPDKSGLPSDRFSAERTGGSVSTLTIQRTQQEDSAVYLCASSLGGGNTIYFGEGSWLTVV.

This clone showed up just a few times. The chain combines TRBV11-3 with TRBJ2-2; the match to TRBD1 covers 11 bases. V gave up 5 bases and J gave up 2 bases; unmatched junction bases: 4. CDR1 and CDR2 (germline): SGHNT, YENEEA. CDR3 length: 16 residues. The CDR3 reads CASSAGTGGNTGELFF. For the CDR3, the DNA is TGTGCCAGCAGCGCAGGGACAGGGGGAAACACCGGGGAGCTGTTTTTT.

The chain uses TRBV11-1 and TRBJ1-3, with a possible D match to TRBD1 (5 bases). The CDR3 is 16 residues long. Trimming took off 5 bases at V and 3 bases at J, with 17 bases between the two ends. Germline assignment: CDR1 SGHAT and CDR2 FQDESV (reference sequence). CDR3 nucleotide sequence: TGTGCCAGCAGCCGGCCTGGGGGTCGAGATGGAAACACCATATATTTT. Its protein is CASSRPGGRDGNTIYF.

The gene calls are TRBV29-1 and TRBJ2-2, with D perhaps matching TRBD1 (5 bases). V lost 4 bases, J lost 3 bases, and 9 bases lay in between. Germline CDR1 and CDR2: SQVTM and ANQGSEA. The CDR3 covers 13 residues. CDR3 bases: TGCAGCGTTGGACAGATAGACACCGGGGAGCTGTTTTTT. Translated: CSVGQIDTGELFF.

The CDR3 DNA sequence: TGTGCCAGCAGTGAACAACAGGGCTATGGCTACACCTTC. This gives the protein CASSEQQGYGYTF. V is TRBV6-1 and J is TRBJ1-2; D is perhaps TRBD1 (6 bases). The CDR3 is 13 residues long. V lost 2 bases, J lost 4 bases, and 8 bases lay in between. CDR1 and CDR2 from the germline V gene are MNHNS and SASEGT.

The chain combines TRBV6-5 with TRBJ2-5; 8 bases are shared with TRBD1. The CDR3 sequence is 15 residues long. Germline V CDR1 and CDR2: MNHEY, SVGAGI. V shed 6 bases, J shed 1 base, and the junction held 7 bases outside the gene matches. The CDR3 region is CASRSTGAGQETQYF. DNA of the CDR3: TGTGCCAGCAGATCGACAGGGGCGGGCCAAGAGACCCAGTACTTC.

This CDR3 reads CASSQVGRNTEAFF. For the CDR3, the DNA is TGCGCCAGCAGCCAAGTAGGGCGGAACACTGAAGCTTTCTTT. This sequence joins TRBV4-1 and TRBJ1-1; D is undetermined. CDR3 length: 14 amino acids. V gave up 1 base and J gave up 1 base, with 7 bases separating them. Per germline, CDR1 MGHRA and CDR2 YSYEKL.

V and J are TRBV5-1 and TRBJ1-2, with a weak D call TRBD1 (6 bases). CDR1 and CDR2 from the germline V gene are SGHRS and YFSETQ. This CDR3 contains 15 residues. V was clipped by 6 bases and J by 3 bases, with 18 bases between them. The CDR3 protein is CASTPRGPEDYGYTF. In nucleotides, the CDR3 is TGCGCCAGCACCCCTCGGGGGCCGGAGGACTATGGCTACACCTTC.

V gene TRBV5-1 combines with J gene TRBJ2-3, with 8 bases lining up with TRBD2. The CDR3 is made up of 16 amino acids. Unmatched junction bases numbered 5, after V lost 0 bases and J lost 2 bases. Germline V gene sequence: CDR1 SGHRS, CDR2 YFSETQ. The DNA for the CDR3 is TGCGCCAGCAGCTTGGGGCTAGCGGGTATCACAGATACGCAGTATTTT. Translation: CASSLGLAGITDTQYF. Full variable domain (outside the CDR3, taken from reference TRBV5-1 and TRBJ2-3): KAGVTQTPRYLIKTRGQQVTLSCSPISGHRSVSWYQQTPGQGLQFLFEYFSETQRNKGNFPGRFSGRQFSNSRSEMNVSTLELGDSALYLCASSLGLAGITDTQYFGPGTRLTVL.